The next 12 T cell receptor beta chains were all read from a single sample in a study of CD8+ T cells in alopecia areata. Treatment of the sample: oral pan-JAK inhibitor, 5-10 mg twice daily. RNA extraction and reverse transcription yielded cDNA as sequencing template. Data came from immunoSEQ multiplex PCR; TCRdb stores just in-frame clones and leaves some out. The sample yields approximately 210,000 clones, 45% to 75% seen once. Sequencing was performed on CD4+ T cells sorted from blood, taken at week 4, from a patient treated with tofacitinib. The receptors shown here come from a human donor with alopecia areata.

The chain joins TRBV5-1 to TRBJ2-3; 9 bases agree with TRBD2. This CDR3 region has 15 residues. The germline V gene has CDR1 SGHRS and CDR2 YFSETQ. V was clipped by 1 base and J by 4 bases; unmatched bases: 4. The CDR3 region has the DNA TGCGCCAGCAGCTTGTTAGCGGGGGTCTCAGATACGCAGTATTTT. It is translated as CASSLLAGVSDTQYF.

This chain links TRBV30 with TRBJ2-3; 7 bases align to TRBD2. Germline lookup yields CDR1 GTSNPN and CDR2 SVGIG (reference sequence). This CDR3 is built from 13 residues. Trimming removed 3 bases from V and 9 bases from J; junction bases left unmatched: 9. In DNA form, the CDR3 reads TGTGCCTGGAGGTCTAGCGGAGAGGTAACGCAGTATTTT. It translates to CAWRSSGEVTQYF. The complete variable domain, with remaining parts taken from reference TRBV30 and TRBJ2-3, reads SQTIHQWPATLVQPVGSPLSLECTVEGTSNPNLYWYRQAAGRGLQLLFYSVGIGQISSEVPQNLSASRPQDRQFILSSKKLLLSDSGFYLCAWRSSGEVTQYFGPGTRLTVL.

The chain joins TRBV30 to TRBJ1-6; 7 nucleotides line up with TRBD1. V trimming: 8 bases; J trimming: 7 bases; junction bases outside the gene matches: 14. Germline loops: CDR1 GTSNPN, CDR2 SVGIG (reference sequence). The CDR3 sequence is 15 residues long. The CDR3 nucleotides are TGTGCCGGCAGCCGGGACAGCCTTCTGAATTCACCCCTCCACTTT. This encodes CAGSRDSLLNSPLHF. The whole variable domain, remainder taken from reference TRBV30 and TRBJ1-6, is SQTIHQWPATLVQPVGSPLSLECTVEGTSNPNLYWYRQAAGRGLQLLFYSVGIGQISSEVPQNLSASRPQDRQFILSSKKLLLSDSGFYLCAGSRDSLLNSPLHFGNGTRLTVT.

In this sample, this clone turned up a few times. The rearrangement joins TRBV11-2 to TRBJ1-6; D not certain. This CDR3 spans 15 amino acids. Germline CDR1 SGHAT, CDR2 FQNNGV. V lost 8 bases and J 8 bases, leaving 19 bases between the germline ends. The CDR3 DNA reads TGTGCCAGCGGCCTGCGTCCGGGCACGTATTCACCCCTCCACTTT. It is translated as CASGLRPGTYSPLHF.

This sequence joins TRBV25-1 and TRBJ1-5; D is uncertain. The germline V gene encodes CDR1 MGHDK and CDR2 SYGVNS. V was clipped by 3 bases and J by 7 bases, with 7 bases between them. CDR3 length: 12 amino acids. This CDR3 is CASSDGVQPQHF. CDR3 nucleotides: TGTGCCAGCAGTGATGGAGTCCAGCCCCAGCATTTT.

This clone occurred once. The chain combines TRBV7-9 with TRBJ1-2, with 9 bases lining up with TRBD1. With 2 bases clipped from V and 6 bases from J, the junction kept 4 bases outside the gene matches. This CDR3 is built from 14 residues. Germline V gene lookup returns CDR1 SEHNR and CDR2 FQNEAQ (reference sequence). This chain's CDR3 is CASSLMGQGNGYTF. CDR3 DNA sequence: TGTGCCAGCAGCTTAATGGGACAGGGAAATGGCTACACCTTC.

The chain combines TRBV29-1 with TRBJ1-2, with D uncertain. V lost 4 bases and J 6 bases, leaving 9 bases between the germline ends. Germline lookup yields CDR1 SQVTM and CDR2 ANQGSEA. The CDR3 is made up of 11 amino acids. CDR3 sequence: CSVGLVDGYTF. In DNA, the CDR3 is TGCAGCGTTGGTCTGGTGGATGGCTACACCTTC. The full variable domain, its missing parts supplied by reference TRBV29-1 and TRBJ1-2, is SAVISQKPSRDICQRGTSLTIQCQVDSQVTMMFWYRQQPGQSLTLIATANQGSEATYESGFVIDKFPISRPNLTFSTLTVSNMSPEDSSIYLCSVGLVDGYTFGSGTRLTVV.

The rearrangement links TRBV6-5 to TRBJ1-6; TRBD1 is a possible D gene (6 bases). Germline V gives CDR1 MNHEY, CDR2 SVGAGI. V was cut by 5 bases and J by 10 bases, with 6 bases left in between. The CDR3 is 11 residues long. This chain's CDR3 is CASSQGSPLHF. The CDR3 nucleotides are TGTGCCAGCAGTCAGGGGTCACCCCTCCACTTT.

This clone was recorded once. The V and J genes are TRBV29-1 and TRBJ1-1; 10 bases agree with TRBD1. In germline, CDR1 is SQVTM, CDR2 ANQGSEA. Germline trimming cut 7 bases from V and 0 bases from J; bases unmatched to any gene: 2. The CDR3 spans 13 residues. CDR3 amino acids: CSGGQGMNTEAFF. The CDR3, as DNA: TGCAGCGGGGGACAGGGGATGAACACTGAAGCTTTCTTT.

The gene calls are TRBV5-1 and TRBJ2-2; D possibly matches TRBD1 or TRBD2 (5 bases each). This CDR3 comprises 14 residues. V lost 2 bases and J 4 bases, leaving 9 bases between the germline ends. Germline V gives CDR1 SGHRS, CDR2 YFSETQ. This CDR3 is CASSLGEFTGELFF. CDR3 bases: TGCGCCAGCAGCTTAGGGGAGTTCACCGGGGAGCTGTTTTTT.

The chain links TRBV30 to TRBJ1-5, with D possibly TRBD1 on 6 matching bases. Germline V gene lookup returns CDR1 GTSNPN and CDR2 SVGIG (reference sequence). Trimming shortened V by 2 bases and J by 4 bases, and 9 bases separated the two germline ends. The CDR3 contains 13 residues. CDR3 coding DNA: TGTGCCTGGAGTAATACAGGGAATCAGCCCCAGCATTTT. Protein: CAWSNTGNQPQHF.

The count of this clone is one. The CDR3 nucleotides read TGCGCCAGCACTGAGGGGGGCTCCTACAATGAGCAGTTCTTC. Translation: CASTEGGSYNEQFF. The chain is built from TRBV5-1 and TRBJ2-1; D is tentatively TRBD1 or TRBD2 (6 bases each). The V and J ends lost 6 bases and 0 bases respectively, with 10 bases between them. Germline CDR1 SGHRS, CDR2 YFSETQ. CDR3 length: 14 residues.